This T cell receptor beta chain was sequenced during a study of blood T cell repertoires in COVID-19. Study in general: The United States, Italy and Spain were the sources of the acute and convalescent COVID-19 samples. Nucleic acid was either cDNA or gDNA, and it came from T cells, B-cell-depleted T cells, or PBMCs.

Participant age was about 18 to 95 years, and participants resided in 20 to 30 US areas. Germline CDR1 is LNHDA and CDR2 is SQIVND (reference sequence). The CDR3 runs 14 residues. Trimming took off 7 bases at V and 4 bases at J, with 14 bases between the two ends. Measured with immunoSEQ multiplex PCR; TCRdb has only the in-frame clones, and not every one. This sample has 250,000 or so clones, with around 82% found just once. The receptor was isolated from a man in his fifties who had recovered from COVID-19. The chain combines TRBV19 with TRBJ1-5; no definite D call. Sequencing was performed on PBMCs or T cells enriched from blood (not recorded which). CDR3 in amino acids: CASTEGVGNQPQHF. CDR3 coding DNA: TGTGCCAGTACGGAGGGTGTTGGAAATCAGCCCCAGCATTTT.